One and the same sample provided the 11 T cell receptor beta chains below, sequenced in a study of cytomegalovirus exposure and HLA in healthy donors. The PCR had 60 Vbeta and 13 Jbeta primers. Method: immunoSEQ multiplex PCR; TCRdb's copy keeps in-frame clones and lacks some. In the table there are about 160,000 clones, about four fifths of which are singletons. The sequencing input was PBMCs. The receptors were gathered from a girl aged 5 to 17 in good health and CMV-seropositive.

The V gene is TRBV19, the J gene TRBJ1-2; D gene ambiguous. Germline assignment: CDR1 LNHDA and CDR2 SQIVND (reference sequence). The V gene lost 7 bases and the J gene lost 2 bases, with 11 bases spanning the gap. The CDR3 runs to 13 residues. The CDR3 nucleotides are TGTGCCAGTACCCCCAGCGGGAACTATGGCTACACCTTC. Its translation: CASTPSGNYGYTF.

V and J are TRBV23-1 and TRBJ2-3; weak D call: TRBD2 (5 bases). TRBV23-1 is labeled an ORF, and its function is uncertain. This CDR3 spans 15 amino acids. The germline V and J ends were trimmed by 2 bases and 2 bases, with 11 bases remaining between them. As DNA, the CDR3 is TGCGCCAGCAGTCAAATCGGGGTTTACACAGATACGCAGTATTTT. It codes for CASSQIGVYTDTQYF.

This clone was seen just once. The sample holds other DNA sequences that translate to the same CDR3. The chain recombines TRBV27 with TRBJ1-5, with D tentatively TRBD1 (6 bases). The germline V gene encodes CDR1 MNHEY and CDR2 SMNVEV (reference sequence). CDR3 length: 14 amino acids. Trimming shortened V by 5 bases and J by 3 bases, and 11 bases separated the two germline ends. The CDR3: CASSLTGSNQPQHF. The CDR3 DNA is TGTGCCAGCAGTCTGACAGGCTCCAATCAGCCCCAGCATTTT.

CDR3 bases: TGTGCCAGCAGCTTAGCGCAAACTAGCGGTAGGAGCTCCTACAATGAGCAGTTCTTC. The encoded protein is CASSLAQTSGRSSYNEQFF. The chain links TRBV7-9 to TRBJ2-1, with TRBD2 identical over 8 bases. This CDR3 has 19 residues. Germline CDR1 SEHNR, CDR2 FQNEAQ (reference sequence). Trimming cost V 0 bases and J 0 bases; bases outside gene matches: 10.

The chain uses TRBV7-3 and TRBJ2-2; no clear D. The CDR3 totals 15 residues. The germline V and J ends were trimmed by 7 bases and 1 base, with 13 bases remaining between them. The V gene's germline CDR1 is SGHTA and CDR2 FQGTGA. The DNA of the CDR3 is TGTGCCAGCATTCTACTAACCGGGAACACCGGGGAGCTGTTTTTT. Encoded protein: CASILLTGNTGELFF.

The J gene is TRBJ2-5, the V gene TRBV29-1, with a weak D call TRBD2 (7 bases). The CDR3 extends over 14 amino acids. Trimming removed 3 bases from V and 2 bases from J, with 13 bases in between. CDR1 and CDR2 from the germline V gene are SQVTM and ANQGSEA. The CDR3 sequence is CSVEEGGDQETQYF. CDR3 coding DNA: TGCAGCGTTGAGGAGGGGGGGGATCAAGAGACCCAGTACTTC.

The DNA for the CDR3 is TGTGCCAGCAGCGTAAGAGCGGGAGATAGCGAAAACATTCAGTACTTC. As protein: CASSVRAGDSENIQYF. V usage is TRBV9 and J usage is TRBJ2-4; TRBD2 agrees at 8 bases. The J segment lost 5 bases and the V segment lost 1 base, leaving 8 bases of the junction unmatched. This CDR3 spans 16 amino acids. Looked up from germline, CDR1 is SGDLS and CDR2 is YYNGEE.

The J gene is TRBJ2-5, the V gene TRBV20-1; possible D gene TRBD1, 7 bases. The length of the CDR3 is 10 residues. V dropped 2 bases and J dropped 13 bases, with 11 bases sitting between them. Per germline, CDR1 DFQATT and CDR2 SNEGSKA (reference sequence). CDR3 region: CSARQGGLYF. DNA of the CDR3: TGCAGTGCTAGACAGGGGGGTTTGTACTTC.

The chain uses TRBV7-2 and TRBJ1-2; D gene uncertain. CDR3 length: 15 residues. Looked up from germline, CDR1 is SGHTA and CDR2 is FQGNSA. V was cut by 10 bases and J by 0 bases, with 18 bases left in between. This chain's CDR3 is CATLNPPPANYGYTF. Written as DNA, the CDR3 is TGTGCCACCCTTAACCCCCCCCCAGCTAACTATGGCTACACCTTC.

The chain has TRBV7-6 and TRBJ2-2, with D hard to call. Per the germline V gene, CDR1 is SGHVS and CDR2 is FNYEAQ. The CDR3 runs to 15 residues. The V and J ends lost 1 base and 2 bases respectively, with 8 bases between them. This chain's CDR3 is CASSLDDKNTGELFF. The CDR3 nucleotides are TGTGCCAGCAGCTTAGACGACAAAAACACCGGGGAGCTGTTTTTT.

The gene calls are TRBV25-1 and TRBJ2-3, with a tentative D call TRBD1 (5 bases). The V gene's germline CDR1 is MGHDK and CDR2 SYGVNS. This CDR3 comprises 16 residues. With 2 bases removed from V and 3 bases from J, the gap between germline ends came to 15 bases. In nucleotides, the CDR3 is TGTGCCAGCAGTGAAGCTTCAGGGATGGGGACAGATACGCAGTATTTT. Its translation: CASSEASGMGTDTQYF.